Presented here are 25 T cell receptor beta chains from one specimen sequenced in a study of OX40 agonist ivuxolimab in advanced cancers. Libraries were prepared through the immunoSEQ multiplex PCR assay. What TCRdb holds here is the immuneACCESS table cut down to in-frame rearrangements. Part of the clones is not present; checked against another copy, under half of the missing clones reflect an unresolved V gene, and the others are unexplained. Recorded for this sample are roughly 68,000 clones; 85% to 90% of them occurred a single time. The ten largest account for 14% of the sample. The material was CD4+ or CD8+ T cells sorted from blood, obtained in a trial of the OX40 agonist ivuxolimab. Every receptor here comes from an adult with an advanced solid tumor such as melanoma, head and neck, liver or kidney cancer.

This chain uses TRBV7-9 with TRBJ1-1; D ambiguous. Trimming removed 5 bases from V and 5 bases from J, with 12 bases in between. The CDR3 runs 13 residues. CDR1 SEHNR and CDR2 FQNEAQ come from the germline V gene (reference sequence). Here the CDR3 DNA reads TGTGCCAGCAGCGACCCCCCGGATACTGAAGCTTTCTTT. This gives the protein CASSDPPDTEAFF.

The chain couples TRBV2 to TRBJ2-5; 11 bases are a match to TRBD2. This CDR3 is 14 amino acids long. Unmatched junction bases numbered 3, after V lost 4 bases and J lost 5 bases. CDR1 and CDR2 (germline): SNHLY, FYNNEI. The CDR3 loop reads CASSAGLAEETQYF. For the CDR3, the DNA is TGTGCCAGCAGTGCGGGACTAGCGGAGGAGACCCAGTACTTC.

The gene calls are TRBV19 and TRBJ1-2; D is uncertain. V lost 4 bases and J 7 bases, leaving 22 bases between the germline ends. This CDR3 contains 16 residues. Per the germline V gene, CDR1 is LNHDA and CDR2 is SQIVND (reference sequence). Here the CDR3 reads CASSSVLGSTIGGYTF. CDR3 coding DNA: TGTGCCAGTAGTAGCGTCTTGGGCAGCACTATTGGTGGCTACACCTTC.

CDR3 sequence: CASSFSGGAKIHEQFF. The CDR3 DNA reads TGCGCCAGCAGCTTTAGCGGGGGAGCCAAAATCCATGAGCAGTTCTTC. The rearrangement links TRBV5-1 to TRBJ2-1; 9 bases match TRBD2. The V gene's germline CDR1 is SGHRS and CDR2 YFSETQ. Trimming took 2 bases from V and 8 from J; bases not matched to a gene: 11. The CDR3 runs to 16 residues.

The chain joins TRBV10-3 to TRBJ1-2, with D tentatively TRBD1 (6 bases). Germline V gene data show CDR1 as ENHRY and CDR2 as SYGVKD. The V end lost 2 bases, the J end lost 2 bases, and 9 bases lay between the germline ends. The CDR3 spans 14 residues. Here the CDR3 reads CAISEAGANYGYTF. Written as DNA, the CDR3 is TGTGCCATCAGTGAGGCAGGGGCAAACTATGGCTACACCTTC.

Here the CDR3 DNA reads TGCAGCGTTGAGGAGGACTACAATGAGCAGTTCTTC. This codes for CSVEEDYNEQFF. The rearrangement uses TRBV29-1 and TRBJ2-1; D may be TRBD2 (5 bases). V was pared by 3 bases and J by 3 bases, with 6 bases between. Germline V gene data show CDR1 as SQVTM and CDR2 as ANQGSEA. This CDR3 has 12 residues.

The chain links TRBV10-3 to TRBJ2-7; TRBD1 matches at 12 bases. Germline lookup yields CDR1 ENHRY and CDR2 SYGVKD. This CDR3 spans 15 amino acids. V was pared by 4 bases and J by 6 bases, with 7 bases of the junction left unmatched. Here the CDR3 DNA reads TGTGCCATCAGTGGCCTACCGGGACAGGGGGCCGAGCAGTACTTC. It translates to CAISGLPGQGAEQYF.

This chain links TRBV9 with TRBJ2-2, with D perhaps given as TRBD1 or TRBD2 (6 bases each). The CDR3 extends over 15 amino acids. V shed 3 bases and J shed 5 bases, with 14 bases lying between them. The germline V gene encodes CDR1 SGDLS and CDR2 YYNGEE. DNA for the CDR3: TGTGCCAGCAGCGAGGGGGGCGCCGGAACCGGGGAGCTGTTTTTT. As protein: CASSEGGAGTGELFF.

The chain uses TRBV28 and TRBJ1-1; D is ambiguous. Between the trimmed V and J ends, which lost 1 base and 5 bases, there was a span of 11 bases. The CDR3 runs 14 residues. Germline V CDR1 and CDR2: MDHEN, SYDVKM. CDR3 in amino acids: CASSLFSDGTEAFF. Written as DNA, the CDR3 is TGTGCCAGCAGTTTATTCTCTGACGGGACTGAAGCTTTCTTT.

This clone was seen once. V gene TRBV4-1 combines with J gene TRBJ2-7, with no clear D. Per germline, CDR1 MGHRA and CDR2 YSYEKL. CDR3 length equals 13 residues. Between the trimmed V and J ends, which lost 2 bases and 0 bases, there was a span of 5 bases. In DNA form, the CDR3 reads TGCGCCAGCAGCCAATCGGACTCCTACGAGCAGTACTTC. This gives the protein CASSQSDSYEQYF.

The CDR3 region is CASSLIEDRGATGELFF. CDR3 nucleotide sequence: TGCGCCAGCAGCTTGATCGAGGACAGGGGGGCTACCGGGGAGCTGTTTTTT. V and J are TRBV5-1 and TRBJ2-2, with 10 bases aligning to TRBD1. Germline CDR1 is SGHRS and CDR2 is YFSETQ. The CDR3 runs 17 residues. Trimming at V came to 1 base and at J to 5 bases, leaving 8 bases not matched to a gene.

V is TRBV29-1 and J is TRBJ2-4; 9 nucleotides match TRBD1. J gave up 8 bases and V 7 bases, and 9 bases lay outside the gene matches. Per the germline V gene, CDR1 is SQVTM and CDR2 is ANQGSEA. The CDR3 covers 13 residues. The CDR3: CSAKQGAKDIQYF. The CDR3 DNA follows: TGCAGCGCAAAACAGGGGGCTAAGGACATTCAGTACTTC. Variable domain in full (rest from reference TRBV29-1 and TRBJ2-4): SAVISQKPSRDICQRGTSLTIQCQVDSQVTMMFWYRQQPGQSLTLIATANQGSEATYESGFVIDKFPISRPNLTFSTLTVSNMSPEDSSIYLCSAKQGAKDIQYFGAGTRLSVL.

The chain employs TRBV29-1 and TRBJ2-2; TRBD2 agrees at 12 bases. The V segment lost 6 bases and the J segment 7 bases; nucleotides outside the gene matches: 9. This CDR3 is built from 15 residues. CDR1 and CDR2 (germline): SQVTM, ANQGSEA. The DNA of the CDR3 is TGCAGCGTAGCCCTAGCGGGGGGGCCTAACGGGGAGCTGTTTTTT. It codes for CSVALAGGPNGELFF.

V and J are TRBV4-1 and TRBJ2-7; perhaps TRBD1 as D (5 bases). Germline loops: CDR1 MGHRA, CDR2 YSYEKL. This CDR3 has 13 amino acids. With 2 bases removed from V and 2 bases from J, the gap between germline ends came to 7 bases. In DNA, the CDR3 is TGCGCCAGCAGCCAACTGACAGCCTACGAGCAGTACTTC. Amino acids: CASSQLTAYEQYF.

This chain joins TRBV19 and TRBJ1-3, with no clear D. The germline V and J ends were trimmed by 3 bases and 7 bases, with 10 bases remaining between them. CDR3 size: 13 residues. Per germline, CDR1 LNHDA and CDR2 SQIVND (reference sequence). CDR3 protein: CASSIDGGNTIYF. DNA of the CDR3: TGTGCCAGTAGTATTGACGGAGGGAACACCATATATTTT.

This clone showed up just once. This CDR3 reads CASSLRPSGETQYF. DNA for the CDR3: TGTGCCAGCAGCCTCCGACCTAGCGGAGAGACCCAGTACTTC. This chain links TRBV7-2 with TRBJ2-5, with 7 bases matching TRBD2. The ends lost 5 bases at V and 4 bases at J; junction bases unmatched: 7. The CDR3 spans 14 residues. The V gene's germline CDR1 is SGHTA and CDR2 FQGNSA.

The V call is TRBV27, the J call TRBJ1-1; D not resolved. The germline V and J ends were trimmed by 0 bases and 0 bases, with 14 bases remaining between them. Germline V gene lookup returns CDR1 MNHEY and CDR2 SMNVEV (reference sequence). The CDR3 runs to 17 residues. CDR3 protein: CASSLSYPGWVNTEAFF. CDR3 in DNA: TGTGCCAGCAGTTTATCGTATCCGGGTTGGGTGAACACTGAAGCTTTCTTT.

The chain couples TRBV27 to TRBJ2-7; D remains unclear. This CDR3 spans 14 amino acids. Germline loops: CDR1 MNHEY, CDR2 SMNVEV (reference sequence). V gave up 6 bases and J gave up 2 bases, with 14 bases separating them. In DNA form, the CDR3 reads TGTGCCAGCAGCGCCCTCGTGACACCCTACGAGCAGTACTTC. It translates to CASSALVTPYEQYF.

The chain uses TRBV6-5 and TRBJ1-2; perhaps TRBD1 as D (5 bases). V lost 5 bases and J 8 bases, leaving 21 bases between the germline ends. CDR1 MNHEY and CDR2 SVGAGI come from the germline V gene. The CDR3 has 15 residues. The CDR3 spells CASSPSITGGWGYTF. Written as DNA, the CDR3 is TGTGCCAGCAGTCCCAGTATAACAGGTGGCTGGGGCTACACCTTC.

The J gene is TRBJ2-7, the V gene TRBV2; 8 bases fit TRBD1. From germline, CDR1 is SNHLY and CDR2 FYNNEI. The CDR3 consists of 13 residues. The trim removed 7 bases at V and 3 bases at J, leaving 5 bases unmatched. Here the CDR3 reads CASIPDRDYEQYF. DNA for the CDR3: TGTGCCAGCATCCCGGACAGGGACTACGAGCAGTACTTC.

V and J are TRBV2 and TRBJ2-7; 11 positions match TRBD1. Looked up from germline, CDR1 is SNHLY and CDR2 is FYNNEI. The CDR3 runs to 14 residues. V lost 4 bases, J lost 4 bases, and 3 bases stayed unmatched. CDR3 in amino acids: CASSGRDRGYEQYF. CDR3 DNA: TGTGCCAGCAGTGGTAGGGACAGGGGGTACGAGCAGTACTTC.

This chain connects TRBV9 to TRBJ2-2; TRBD1 matches at 12 bases. Germline trimming cut 1 base from V and 6 bases from J; bases unmatched to any gene: 13. The CDR3 is made up of 19 amino acids. Germline lookup yields CDR1 SGDLS and CDR2 YYNGEE. The CDR3 DNA follows: TGTGCCAGCAGCGTAAGGAAGGGGACAGGGGGCTCGGTGGCCGGGGAGCTGTTTTTT. This codes for CASSVRKGTGGSVAGELFF.

V usage is TRBV19 and J usage is TRBJ2-3, with 13 bases matching TRBD2. CDR3 length: 18 amino acids. The germline gives CDR1 LNHDA, CDR2 SQIVND (reference sequence). Losses at the gene ends were 7 bases for V and 1 base for J; bases not matched to a gene: 11. As DNA, the CDR3 is TGTGCCAGTACCCCCGGGACTAGCGGGGCCGGGGGCACAGATACGCAGTATTTT. Translated: CASTPGTSGAGGTDTQYF.

The chain has TRBV13 and TRBJ2-7; the D is unclear. Looked up from germline, CDR1 is PRHDT and CDR2 is FYEKMQ (reference sequence). This CDR3 comprises 15 residues. Deletions cut 1 base from V and 5 bases from J, with 15 bases between. As DNA, the CDR3 is TGTGCCAGCAGCTTAGAAGGCTCGAGCCTAGACGAGCAGTACTTC. Its protein is CASSLEGSSLDEQYF.

J is TRBJ1-1 and V is TRBV5-5; D is ambiguous. This CDR3 contains 15 residues. Germline V lookup: CDR1 SGHKS, CDR2 YYEKEE (reference sequence). V lost 5 bases, J lost 1 base, and 15 bases lay in between. The CDR3 nucleotides are TGTGCCAGCAGTCTCACCTTTACAGAGAACACTGAAGCTTTCTTT. The encoded protein is CASSLTFTENTEAFF.